This T cell receptor beta chain was recorded in a study of blood T cell repertoires in COVID-19. Study at large: Samples representing acute and convalescent COVID-19 were sourced from the United States, Italy and Spain.

Trimming removed 7 bases from V and 2 bases from J, with 14 bases in between. The CDR3 length is 13 residues. CDR1 SQVTM and CDR2 ANQGSEA come from the germline V gene. TCRdb keeps only in-frame clones here, not all; method: immunoSEQ multiplex PCR. The sample holds 120,000 or so clones; nearly 90% are singletons and the top ten take around 5.1%. The chain uses TRBV29-1 and TRBJ1-1; D is possibly TRBD1 (6 bases). The sequencing sample was made of peripheral blood. This TCR was recovered from a human donor in a cohort sampled during active COVID-19. The CDR3 is CSGGRQANTEAFF. The CDR3 bases are TGCAGCGGGGGTCGACAGGCCAACACTGAAGCTTTCTTT.